The clone carrying this T cell receptor (beta chain) was seen just once. Clones were read by immunoSEQ multiplex PCR, and TCRdb kept only the in-frame ones, dropping some. The table shows around 45,000 clones, with about 90% occurring only once. The data derive from a study of T cell changes during pregnancy in multiple sclerosis. The CDR3 loop spans 15 amino acids. Germline CDR1 MNHNY, CDR2 SVGAGI (reference sequence). With 7 bases removed from V and 2 bases from J, the gap between germline ends came to 18 bases. This specimen consisted of CD4+ T cells from peripheral blood mononuclear cells, obtained in the third trimester of pregnancy. The chain combines TRBV6-6 with TRBJ2-7; the D gene is possibly TRBD2 (6 bases). The sequence came from a female donor with multiple sclerosis, enrolled in a pregnancy study. The CDR3 nucleotides read TGTGCCAGCACCACCTTTCGGGGGAATACCTACGAGCAGTACTTC. Amino acids: CASTTFRGNTYEQYF.